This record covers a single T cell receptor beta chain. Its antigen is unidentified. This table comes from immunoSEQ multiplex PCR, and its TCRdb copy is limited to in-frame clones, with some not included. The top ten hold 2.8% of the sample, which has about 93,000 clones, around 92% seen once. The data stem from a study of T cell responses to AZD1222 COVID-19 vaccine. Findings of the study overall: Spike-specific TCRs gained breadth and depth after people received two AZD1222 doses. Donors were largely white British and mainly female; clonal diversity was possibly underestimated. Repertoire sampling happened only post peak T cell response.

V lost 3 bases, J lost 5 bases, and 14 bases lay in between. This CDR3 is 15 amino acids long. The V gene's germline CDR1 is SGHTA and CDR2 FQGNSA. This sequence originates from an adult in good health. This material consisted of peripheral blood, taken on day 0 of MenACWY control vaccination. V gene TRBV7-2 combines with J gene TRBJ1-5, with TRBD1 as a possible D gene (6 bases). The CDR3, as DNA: TGTGCCAGCAGCTTCCAGGGGTATTTAGATCAGCCCCAGCATTTT. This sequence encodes CASSFQGYLDQPQHF.